Following are 14 T cell receptor beta chains from one sample sequenced in a study of shared clonotypes between healthy human individuals. The data were produced by immunoSEQ multiplex PCR, yet TCRdb's version contains in-frame clones alone and is incomplete. The sample includes around 720,000 clones, approximately 73% of them seen just once. What was sequenced was memory CD4+ T cells sorted from blood. Subset indicated: CD45RA-negative fraction. The receptors shown here come from a woman in her 30s in good health.

The genes are TRBV27 and TRBJ2-7, with D possibly matching TRBD1 (6 bases). The CDR3 contains 18 residues. Germline values: CDR1 MNHEY, CDR2 SMNVEV (reference sequence). V was trimmed by 0 bases and J by 0 bases, leaving 18 bases between them. The CDR3 DNA is TGTGCCAGCAGTTTATCCTTCAGACAGGCCCCTCTCTCCTACGAGCAGTACTTC. It codes for CASSLSFRQAPLSYEQYF.

V usage is TRBV19 and J usage is TRBJ1-1; D perhaps matches TRBD1 (5 bases). This CDR3 spans 12 amino acids. V gave up 8 bases and J gave up 3 bases, with 10 bases separating them. The germline V gene encodes CDR1 LNHDA and CDR2 SQIVND (reference sequence). The CDR3, as DNA: TGTGCCAGTGCGCCAGGGTACACTGAAGCTTTCTTT. It encodes CASAPGYTEAFF. The entire variable domain, with the rest obtained from reference TRBV19 and TRBJ1-1, is as follows: DGGITQSPKYLFRKEGQNVTLSCEQNLNHDAMYWYRQDPGQGLRLIYYSQIVNDFQKGDIAEGYSVSREKKESFPLTVTSAQKNPTAFYLCASAPGYTEAFFGQGTRLTVV.

As DNA, the CDR3 is TGTGCCACCCCAACAGGGATATTTGGCACAGATACGCAGTATTTT. It translates to CATPTGIFGTDTQYF. The chain recombines TRBV21-1 with TRBJ2-3; the table gives TRBD1 as D, unverified against the DNA. TRBV21-1 is a pseudogene segment. This CDR3 has 15 residues.

The chain carries TRBV19 and TRBJ1-5; D call uncertain. Germline V gives CDR1 LNHDA, CDR2 SQIVND (reference sequence). The ends were cut back, 7 bases at V and 4 bases at J, with 8 bases in the middle. CDR3 length: 12 amino acids. The CDR3 DNA follows: TGTGCCAGTAATCGGCGAAATCAGCCCCAGCATTTT. Residues: CASNRRNQPQHF.

This clone was observed a few times. Germline and junction disagree at one end, which may indicate a read error. The chain recombines TRBV15 with TRBJ2-4, with D maybe TRBD1 (6 bases). The CDR3 has 19 amino acids. Per the germline V gene, CDR1 is LNHNV and CDR2 is YYDKDF (reference sequence). In DNA form, the CDR3 reads TGTGCCACCAGCGGAGAGTTAGGACAGCAAGTTCTAGCCAAAAACATTCAGTACTTC. Translating it yields CATSGELGQQVLAKNIQYF.

The V and J genes are TRBV29-1 and TRBJ2-1; D remains unclear. Per germline, CDR1 SQVTM and CDR2 ANQGSEA. This CDR3 has 11 amino acids. Trimming pared 3 bases from V and 8 bases from J, leaving 8 bases between. The CDR3 DNA sequence: TGCAGCGTTGATCTTACCGATGAGCAGTTCTTC. Residues: CSVDLTDEQFF.

The chain is built from TRBV2 and TRBJ2-2, with TRBD2 matching over 8 bases. The germline V gene has CDR1 SNHLY and CDR2 FYNNEI. CDR3 length equals 15 residues. V lost 4 bases and J lost 4; bases outside the gene matches: 5. CDR3 nucleotide sequence: TGTGCCAGCAGTGCCCGGGAGGGCCGCACCGGGGAGCTGTTTTTT. Translated, it gives CASSAREGRTGELFF. Full variable domain (rest looked up from reference TRBV2 and TRBJ2-2): EPEVTQTPSHQVTQMGQEVILRCVPISNHLYFYWYRQILGQKVEFLVSFYNNEISEKSEIFDDQFSVERPDGSNFTLKIRSTKLEDSAMYFCASSAREGRTGELFFGEGSRLTVL.

This clone was recorded only once. The rearrangement links TRBV10-3 to TRBJ1-5, with unresolved D. The ends were cut back, 10 bases at V and 6 bases at J, with 16 bases in the middle. Germline V gene data show CDR1 as ENHRY and CDR2 as SYGVKD. CDR3 length equals 13 residues. The CDR3: CATRREEGQPQHF. The DNA for the CDR3 is TGTGCCACCCGGAGGGAGGAGGGTCAGCCCCAGCATTTT.

The rearrangement joins TRBV6-1 to TRBJ2-4; D call uncertain. CDR3 length: 13 residues. V shed 2 bases and J shed 0 bases, with 2 bases lying between them. Germline CDR1 is MNHNS and CDR2 is SASEGT. In DNA, the CDR3 is TGTGCCAGCAGTGAAATAGCCAAAAACATTCAGTACTTC. This encodes CASSEIAKNIQYF.

This clone was seen more than once but under ten times. The V call is TRBV5-1, the J call TRBJ2-1; D call uncertain. V lost 0 bases and J lost 1, with 11 bases in between. The CDR3 is 16 amino acids. The germline CDR1 and CDR2 sequences are SGHRS and YFSETQ. The CDR3 nucleotides read TGCGCCAGCAGCTTGGCCGGAATCGGATCCTACAATGAGCAGTTCTTC. As protein: CASSLAGIGSYNEQFF. Variable domain in full (rest from reference TRBV5-1 and TRBJ2-1): KAGVTQTPRYLIKTRGQQVTLSCSPISGHRSVSWYQQTPGQGLQFLFEYFSETQRNKGNFPGRFSGRQFSNSRSEMNVSTLELGDSALYLCASSLAGIGSYNEQFFGPGTRLTVL.

This chain links TRBV21-1 with TRBJ1-5. TRBV21-1 is an annotated pseudogene. This CDR3 comprises 14 residues. CDR3 in amino acids: CASSKGTDYQPQHF. In DNA, the CDR3 is TGTGCCAGCAGCAAAGGGACGGACTATCAGCCCCAGCATTTT.

Concerning this clone: Different DNA sequences within this sample yield the same CDR3. The rearrangement joins TRBV7-2 to TRBJ1-2; D is unresolved. The CDR3 sequence is 12 residues long. V was cut by 2 bases and J by 5 bases, with 6 bases left in between. CDR1 and CDR2 from the germline V gene are SGHTA and FQGNSA. As DNA, the CDR3 is TGTGCCAGCAGCTTACTGGGGTATGGCTACACCTTC. It translates to CASSLLGYGYTF.

This chain joins TRBV20-1 and TRBJ2-5; D is unresolved. The CDR3 covers 10 residues. The germline V and J ends were trimmed by 5 bases and 5 bases, with 6 bases remaining between them. Germline V gene sequence: CDR1 DFQATT, CDR2 SNEGSKA (reference sequence). The CDR3, as DNA: TGCAGTGCTGCACAGGAGACCCAGTACTTC. This encodes CSAAQETQYF.

Concerning this clone: The junction departs from germline at one end; a sequencing error may be responsible. The chain recombines TRBV28 with TRBJ2-3, with D possibly being TRBD1 or TRBD2 (5 bases each). This CDR3 spans 11 amino acids. The V gene's germline CDR1 is MDHEN and CDR2 SYDVKM. CDR3 in DNA: TGTGCCAGCAGAAGTTCCGGGACCTCGAATTTT. Amino acids: CASRSSGTSNF.